The text below deals with one T cell receptor (beta chain). This clonotype was seen a handful of times. No cognate antigen has been identified for it. Per-base quality was not reported, and no clone a single base away is much larger than it. The time point label here, explained by the study, means: sample taken at primary tumor resection. Samples were obtained from approximately 72 patients with early-stage, untreated non-small cell lung cancer from the lung TRACERx cohort. TCR sequencing used whole RNA extracted from tumor and nontumor lung tissue, or from cryopreserved PBMC samples, without cell sorting. Only patients with enough RNA available from two or more tumor regions were chosen for TCR sequencing. Before selection, tumor and adjacent nontumor lung specimens were reviewed by a lung pathologist. The data were taken from a study of spatial heterogeneity in lung cancer (dated by TCRdb to the late 2010s). Study-level background: Beta-chain transcripts were consistently detected in greater numbers than alpha-chain transcripts, which likely reflects a higher abundance of beta-chain transcripts. In non-small cell lung cancer, the study made a quantitative comparison of TCR alpha and beta repertoires among multiple tumor regions, matched nontumor lung and blood. In the raw uncorrected reads, each unique combination of TCR and UMI appeared on average more than ten times. The study linked features of the TCR repertoire to counts of nonsynonymous mutations, which were determined by whole-exome sequencing of tumor tissue. Both alpha and beta chains were TCR-sequenced in samples taken at surgery, namely 220 tumor regions, 62 to 65 matched nontumor lung samples and about 58 PBMC samples.

CDR1 and CDR2, looked up from the germline V gene (reference sequence), are DFQATT and SNEGSKA. V is shortened by 6 bases, J by 1 base, and the region joining them spans 13 bases. The CDR3 covers 14 residues, taking in both the cysteine and the phenylalanine. This entry keeps only the CDR3 DNA: 42 bases, framed from base 1. Library preparation was by 5' RACE. The run used a NextSeq 500. In the TCR library protocol, a unique molecular identifier was attached to each TCR cDNA molecule so that PCR and sequencing errors could be corrected. The original methods were these. Decombinator tools were used for TCR identification, UMI-based error correction and CDR3 extraction. Expanded TCRs were defined as those above a frequency of 2 per 1,000, corresponding to the top 1% of the tumor frequency distribution. Each repertoire was subsampled 100 times to 5,000 TCRs, after which Renyi diversity was computed with the R vegan package. CDR3 similarity networks were built from amino acid triplet string-kernel similarity, connecting CDR3s with pairwise similarity above 0.82. TCRdb trimmed public reads at Q25 via fastp, called clones via MiXCR and kept in-frame beta chains. Identical CDR3 protein sequences are pooled into one entry, listed with their most common genes and DNA. These V and J calls rely on TCRdb rather than the paper's analysis. The sample profile shows about 10,000 distinct CDR3 sequences; over 6% of them were found once. The leading ten clones occupy roughly 30% of the sample.

Study-wide conclusions, independent of this receptor: Additional single-cell paired TCR alpha and beta sequencing was considered necessary to confirm, at a functional level, the hypothesis that regional TCRs recognize regional mutations.

This TCR came from a male donor with early-stage non-small cell lung cancer. Sequences were derived from normal lung tissue next to the tumor, sampled at surgery. Recombination connected TRBV20-1 to TRBJ1-5, with no confident D gene call. For the CDR3, the sequence is CSAQRGPSNQPQHF. The DNA sequence is TGCAGTGCCCAGAGAGGACCGAGCAATCAGCCCCAGCATTTT.